These T cell receptor beta chains were read from a single sample in a study of cytotoxic CD8 clonotypes in ibrutinib-treated CLL. Using immunoSEQ multiplex PCR, the repertoire was profiled, and TCRdb retains in-frame clones only, with some absent. The data show roughly 200,000 clones, with more than 65% seen just once and 5.5% to 7% held by the top ten. Sequencing used PBMCs, obtained after 12 months of ibrutinib treatment. These TCRs come from a human donor with chronic lymphocytic leukemia. Both conserved end residues are part of each CDR3. D genes are given only for firm matches. Not every row has a clone size; where given, it reads once, few, many or a size class.

d_gene: .; j_gene: TRBJ1-2; abundance: .; v_gene: TRBV6-1; CDR3nt: TGTGCCAGCAGTGATGACGGGGGTAACTATGGCTACACCTTC; CDR3aa: CASSDDGGNYGYTF
d_gene: .; j_gene: TRBJ1-1; abundance: .; v_gene: TRBV9; CDR3nt: TGTGCCAGCAGCCCCCAAGGGGAGAACACTGAAGCTTTCTTT; CDR3aa: CASSPQGENTEAFF
d_gene: .; j_gene: TRBJ2-5; abundance: .; v_gene: TRBV29-1; CDR3nt: TGCAGCGTGCTCCGGGGGGCGGGGGAGACCCAGTACTTC; CDR3aa: CSVLRGAGETQYF
d_gene: TRBD1; j_gene: TRBJ1-2; abundance: .; v_gene: TRBV7-3; CDR3nt: TGTGCCAGCAGCCGCGACAGGGAAAAGAGCTATGGCTACACCTTC; CDR3aa: CASSRDREKSYGYTF
d_gene: TRBD1; j_gene: TRBJ1-2; abundance: .; v_gene: TRBV10-3; CDR3nt: TGTGCCATCAGTAGGGACAGCAACGTCGCCCATGGCTACACCTTC; CDR3aa: CAISRDSNVAHGYTF
d_gene: .; j_gene: TRBJ1-6; abundance: .; v_gene: TRBV9; CDR3nt: TGTGCCAGCAGCCTAGGACAGCGACCAAATAATTCACCCCTCCACTTT; CDR3aa: CASSLGQRPNNSPLHF
d_gene: .; j_gene: TRBJ2-2; abundance: .; v_gene: TRBV7-3; CDR3nt: TGTGCCAGCAGCCCCAGGGGTACCGGGGAGCTGTTTTTT; CDR3aa: CASSPRGTGELFF
d_gene: .; j_gene: TRBJ2-3; abundance: .; v_gene: TRBV9; CDR3nt: TGTGCCAGCAGCGTAGGTCCAGCTAGCACAGATACGCAGTATTTT; CDR3aa: CASSVGPASTDTQYF
d_gene: TRBD2; j_gene: TRBJ2-1; abundance: few; v_gene: TRBV29-1; CDR3nt: TGCAGCGTTGCGGGGGGGCCAGGGAATGAGCAGTTCTTC; CDR3aa: CSVAGGPGNEQFF
d_gene: .; j_gene: TRBJ1-2; abundance: few; v_gene: TRBV7-2; CDR3nt: TGTGCCAGCAGCTTATGGCGGGGGGGAGGCTACACCTTC; CDR3aa: CASSLWRGGGYTF
d_gene: TRBD2; j_gene: TRBJ2-1; abundance: .; v_gene: TRBV6-6; CDR3nt: TGTGCCAGCAGGACGACTAGCGGGAGCCATGAGCAGTTCTTC; CDR3aa: CASRTTSGSHEQFF
d_gene: .; j_gene: TRBJ1-2; abundance: .; v_gene: TRBV19; CDR3nt: TGTGCCAGTAGTATGGCCCGACGGGGCTATGGCTACACCTTC; CDR3aa: CASSMARRGYGYTF
d_gene: TRBD1; j_gene: TRBJ1-3; abundance: .; v_gene: TRBV9; CDR3nt: TGTGCCAGCAGCGTAGCCCAGGGGGATTGGGCTGGAAACACCATATATTTT; CDR3aa: CASSVAQGDWAGNTIYF
d_gene: TRBD1; j_gene: TRBJ2-3; abundance: once; v_gene: TRBV9; CDR3nt: TGTGCCAGCAGTAAACGTCCGGGACAGGGATCGGCAGATACGCAGTATTTT; CDR3aa: CASSKRPGQGSADTQYF
d_gene: .; j_gene: TRBJ1-2; abundance: .; v_gene: TRBV2; CDR3nt: TGTGCCAGCAAAGACCTCCTACAAGACTATGGCTACACCTTC; CDR3aa: CASKDLLQDYGYTF
d_gene: .; j_gene: TRBJ1-5; abundance: .; v_gene: TRBV30; CDR3nt: TGTGCCTGGAGTGCCTGGGGGACGAGCAATCAGCCCCAGCATTTT; CDR3aa: CAWSAWGTSNQPQHF
d_gene: .; j_gene: TRBJ1-2; abundance: .; v_gene: TRBV6-4; CDR3nt: TGTGCCAGCAGTGACTCGAGTACTGGGGGCATTGATGGCTACACCTTC; CDR3aa: CASSDSSTGGIDGYTF
d_gene: .; j_gene: TRBJ2-7; abundance: few; v_gene: TRBV12-1; CDR3nt: TGTGCCAGCAAATTTAATCCGGGACAAAGCTCCTACGAGCAGTACTTC; CDR3aa: CASKFNPGQSSYEQYF
d_gene: .; j_gene: TRBJ2-3; abundance: once; v_gene: TRBV30; CDR3nt: TGTGCCTGGAGGCCGGGACTGAATATGGATACGCAGTATTTT; CDR3aa: CAWRPGLNMDTQYF
d_gene: .; j_gene: TRBJ2-2; abundance: .; v_gene: TRBV6-5; CDR3nt: TGTGCCAGCAGCTCCTATCGTCCCGGGGAGCTGTTTTTT; CDR3aa: CASSSYRPGELFF
d_gene: .; j_gene: TRBJ1-3; abundance: .; v_gene: TRBV9; CDR3nt: TGTGCCAGCAGGGGCTCGGACTCTGGAAACACCATATATTTT; CDR3aa: CASRGSDSGNTIYF
d_gene: TRBD1; j_gene: TRBJ2-5; abundance: few; v_gene: TRBV30; CDR3nt: TGTGCCTGGGCGACAGGGAATCTATTGGCCCAGTACTTC; CDR3aa: CAWATGNLLAQYF
d_gene: .; j_gene: TRBJ2-1; abundance: .; v_gene: TRBV11-3; CDR3nt: TGTGCCAGCAGCACCAAAGACAATGAGCAGTTCTTC; CDR3aa: CASSTKDNEQFF
d_gene: .; j_gene: TRBJ2-7; abundance: .; v_gene: TRBV5-8; CDR3nt: TGTGCCAGCAGCTTCGGGCAGGGTCTCTCCAACTACGAGCAGTACTTC; CDR3aa: CASSFGQGLSNYEQYF
d_gene: TRBD1; j_gene: TRBJ1-4; abundance: few; v_gene: TRBV30; CDR3nt: TGTGCCTGGAGTGTGCGACAGGGGAGCCTGTATGAAAAACTGTTTTTT; CDR3aa: CAWSVRQGSLYEKLFF
d_gene: TRBD1; j_gene: TRBJ2-4; abundance: once; v_gene: TRBV28; CDR3nt: TGTGCCAGCAGGGAACAGGGGTGGGCCAAAAACATTCAGTACTTC; CDR3aa: CASREQGWAKNIQYF
d_gene: .; j_gene: TRBJ1-1; abundance: .; v_gene: TRBV19; CDR3nt: TGTGCCAGTAAATGGGGGATGAACACTGAAGCTTTCTTT; CDR3aa: CASKWGMNTEAFF
d_gene: TRBD1; j_gene: TRBJ1-2; abundance: .; v_gene: TRBV6-5; CDR3nt: TGTGCCAGCAGCTTGGACAGGATCTATGGCTACACCTTC; CDR3aa: CASSLDRIYGYTF
d_gene: TRBD1; j_gene: TRBJ2-3; abundance: once; v_gene: TRBV4-3; CDR3nt: TGCGCCAGCAGCCAAGAAGGACAGGGCACAGATACGCAGTATTTT; CDR3aa: CASSQEGQGTDTQYF
d_gene: TRBD1; j_gene: TRBJ1-4; abundance: .; v_gene: TRBV19; CDR3nt: TGTGCCAGTACTCGGACAGGGGAGATGGAAAAACTGTTTTTT; CDR3aa: CASTRTGEMEKLFF
d_gene: .; j_gene: TRBJ1-2; abundance: .; v_gene: TRBV6-5; CDR3nt: TGTGCCAGCAGCACAGGAACAGGGAGAATAGGCTACACCTTC; CDR3aa: CASSTGTGRIGYTF
d_gene: TRBD1; j_gene: TRBJ2-7; abundance: .; v_gene: TRBV11-2; CDR3nt: TGTGCCAGCAGCAAACAGGGGGCTTCCGGCTACGAGCAGTACTTC; CDR3aa: CASSKQGASGYEQYF
d_gene: .; j_gene: TRBJ2-7; abundance: .; v_gene: TRBV5-6; CDR3nt: TGTGCCAGCAGCTTGGCCAGGGGTGGGGAGCAGTACTTC; CDR3aa: CASSLARGGEQYF
d_gene: TRBD1; j_gene: TRBJ1-3; abundance: .; v_gene: TRBV27; CDR3nt: TGTGCCAGCAGACAGGGGGTTTCTGTCCCTGGAAACACCATATATTTT; CDR3aa: CASRQGVSVPGNTIYF
d_gene: TRBD1; j_gene: TRBJ2-3; abundance: .; v_gene: TRBV2; CDR3nt: TGTGCCAGCAGTGAAAGAGAACGGACAGGGTGGAGCACAGATACGCAGTATTTT; CDR3aa: CASSERERTGWSTDTQYF
d_gene: .; j_gene: TRBJ2-7; abundance: .; v_gene: TRBV7-2; CDR3nt: TGTGCCAGCAGCTTAGTGGACTCCTACGAGCAGTACTTC; CDR3aa: CASSLVDSYEQYF
d_gene: .; j_gene: TRBJ2-7; abundance: .; v_gene: TRBV5-6; CDR3nt: TGTGCCAGCAGCTTGGCGGGCAGGCGACGCTACGAGCAGTACTTC; CDR3aa: CASSLAGRRRYEQYF
d_gene: TRBD2; j_gene: TRBJ2-1; abundance: few; v_gene: TRBV6-4; CDR3nt: TGTGCCAGCAGTGAGGGGACTAGGAGGTGGTCGGAGCAGTTCTTC; CDR3aa: CASSEGTRRWSEQFF
d_gene: .; j_gene: TRBJ2-1; abundance: .; v_gene: TRBV20-1; CDR3nt: TGCAGTGCCGTTGGGGGGAATGAGCAGTTCTTC; CDR3aa: CSAVGGNEQFF
d_gene: .; j_gene: TRBJ2-1; abundance: .; v_gene: TRBV2; CDR3nt: TGTGCCAGCAGCGTCACTAGGATCGATGATGAGCAGTTCTTC; CDR3aa: CASSVTRIDDEQFF
d_gene: .; j_gene: TRBJ1-1; abundance: .; v_gene: TRBV7-9; CDR3nt: TGTGCCAGCAGCTTAGTCTCTACGAACACTGAAGCTTTCTTT; CDR3aa: CASSLVSTNTEAFF
d_gene: .; j_gene: TRBJ2-3; abundance: .; v_gene: TRBV6-1; CDR3nt: TGTGCCAGCAGTGAAGTCTGGGATACGCAGTATTTT; CDR3aa: CASSEVWDTQYF
d_gene: .; j_gene: TRBJ1-1; abundance: .; v_gene: TRBV5-1; CDR3nt: TGCGCCAGCAGGTTGGACACCATTGGAGCTTTCTTT; CDR3aa: CASRLDTIGAFF
d_gene: TRBD1; j_gene: TRBJ2-6; abundance: .; v_gene: TRBV5-1; CDR3nt: TGCGCCAGCAGCCTCCAGGGGGCAGGGGCCAACGTCCTGACTTTC; CDR3aa: CASSLQGAGANVLTF
d_gene: .; j_gene: TRBJ2-1; abundance: .; v_gene: TRBV27; CDR3nt: TGTGCCAGCAGTAGGGGACTTTACAATGAGCAGTTCTTC; CDR3aa: CASSRGLYNEQFF
d_gene: TRBD1; j_gene: TRBJ1-1; abundance: few; v_gene: TRBV15; CDR3nt: TGTGCCACCAGCAGAGATGGGACAGGGTTGGACACTGAAGCTTTCTTT; CDR3aa: CATSRDGTGLDTEAFF
d_gene: .; j_gene: TRBJ2-3; abundance: .; v_gene: TRBV29-1; CDR3nt: TGCAGCGTTGCGGCCTCAGATACGCAGTATTTT; CDR3aa: CSVAASDTQYF
d_gene: TRBD1; j_gene: TRBJ1-5; abundance: .; v_gene: TRBV30; CDR3nt: TGTGCCTGGAACAAAGGGACAGGGACCCAGCATTTT; CDR3aa: CAWNKGTGTQHF
d_gene: .; j_gene: TRBJ2-5; abundance: .; v_gene: TRBV10-3; CDR3nt: TGTGCCATCAGTGAGTCGACCCGGAAAGAGACCCAGTACTTC; CDR3aa: CAISESTRKETQYF
d_gene: .; j_gene: TRBJ2-4; abundance: .; v_gene: TRBV7-3; CDR3nt: TGTGCCAGCAGCTTACCGGGTTCGGTAAACATTCAGTACTTC; CDR3aa: CASSLPGSVNIQYF